The entry below describes one TCR beta chain. Its antigen is currently unknown. CDR1 and CDR2 from the germline V gene are SGHDT and YYEEEE. This CDR3 contains 14 residues. V lost 5 bases and J lost 2, with 11 bases in between. The data belong to a study of siplizumab effects on memory and regulatory T cells. The assay was immunoSEQ multiplex PCR, and TCRdb's table has in-frame clones only and misses some. The sample consists of tens of thousands of clones, 91% of them appearing once. Study-wide findings and caveats: About 75-97% of proliferating CD4+ or CD8+ clones had no assignable naive or memory phenotype.

The sequenced sample was CD8+ T cells sorted from blood. The chain combines TRBV5-6 with TRBJ2-1; the D gene is possibly TRBD2 (5 bases). This clonotype was obtained from a human donor in good health. The CDR3 sequence: CASRARGPYNEQFF. The CDR3 nucleotides are TGTGCCAGCAGGGCCCGGGGTCCCTACAATGAGCAGTTCTTC.